One and the same sample provided the 27 T cell receptor beta chains below, sequenced in a study of prognosis after radiotherapy for stage I lung cancer. Amplification of the TCR beta CDR3 (from genomic DNA) was done by two-round multiplex PCR. First-round PCR used primers specific to each TRBV and TRBJ gene. MiXCR, applied by TCRdb to the multiplex PCR reads, yields one record per CDR3 protein. The table records around 26,000 distinct CDR3 sequences, approximately 44% of them present only once. The source was PBMCs, collected before or after stereotactic body radiation therapy (not recorded which). These TCRs come from a donor at least 50 years old with non-small cell lung cancer.

This clonotype was detected many times. This chain joins TRBV11-3 and TRBJ2-3; no clear D. The CDR3 is made up of 13 amino acids. The germline V and J ends were trimmed by 5 bases and 2 bases, with 8 bases remaining between them. CDR1 and CDR2 from the germline V gene are SGHNT and YENEEA. Here the CDR3 DNA reads TGTGCCAGCAGCCCCGGTCACACAGATACGCAGTATTTT. Its translation is CASSPGHTDTQYF.

This clonotype is labeled medium-sized. An end of the junction does not agree with germline; a read error may underlie this. This chain links TRBV7-2 with TRBJ2-2; 10 nucleotides agree with TRBD2. This CDR3 contains 15 residues. Per the germline V gene, CDR1 is SGHTA and CDR2 is FQGNSA. This CDR3 is CASSHSSGSTGELFF. CDR3 nucleotide sequence: TGCGCCAGCAGCCACTCTAGCGGGAGTACCGGGGAGCTGTTTTTT.

This clonotype appeared many times. The chain uses TRBV19 and TRBJ1-1; maybe TRBD1 (5 bases). CDR3 length: 15 amino acids. Trimming removed 3 bases at V and 5 bases at J, with 16 bases between. Germline loops: CDR1 LNHDA, CDR2 SQIVND (reference sequence). The CDR3 DNA is TGTGCCAGTAGTATGGGTGTCGGGGGTAGTACTGAAGCTTTCTTT. It codes for CASSMGVGGSTEAFF.

This chain joins TRBV5-5 and TRBJ1-6; TRBD1 might be the D (5 bases). The germline V gene encodes CDR1 SGHKS and CDR2 YYEKEE (reference sequence). The ends were cut back, 2 bases at V and 10 bases at J, with 13 bases in the middle. This CDR3 is 14 amino acids long. CDR3 DNA sequence: TGTGCCAGCAGCTTCCAGGGACTTGGGTCACCCCTCCACTTT. This gives the protein CASSFQGLGSPLHF.

The table lists this clonotype with a few counts. A much more abundant neighbour one base away suggests this may be a read error. The genes are TRBV6-5 and TRBJ2-3; D is ambiguous. Trimming left V 0 bases short and J 7 bases short, with 8 bases between. The CDR3 consists of 13 residues. In germline, CDR1 is MNHEY, CDR2 SVGAGI. The CDR3 reads CASSYSIGYTQYF. CDR3 coding DNA: TGTGCCAGCAGTTACTCGATTGGGTATACGCAGTATTTT.

The chain combines TRBV20-1 with TRBJ1-1; the D gene is possibly TRBD1 (5 bases). Germline CDR1 DFQATT, CDR2 SNEGSKA (reference sequence). The CDR3 loop spans 15 amino acids. Trimming pared 7 bases from V and 1 base from J, leaving 19 bases between. The CDR3 loop reads CSEPPFRDTNTEAFF. In DNA form, the CDR3 reads TGCAGTGAACCACCATTCAGGGATACGAACACTGAAGCTTTCTTT.

In the case of this clonotype: A far more abundant clone sits one base away, making this likely a read error. The chain carries TRBV27 and TRBJ2-7; weak D call: TRBD2 (6 bases). Trimming took 10 bases from V and 9 from J, leaving 25 bases between them. Germline V gene sequence: CDR1 MNHEY, CDR2 SMNVEV (reference sequence). This CDR3 spans 14 amino acids. In DNA form, the CDR3 reads TGTGCCACCAGCTCCGGGACTGGGACTTCCGGGCAGTACTTC. Amino acid sequence: CATSSGTGTSGQYF.

As concerns this clonotype: This sequence is one base from a far larger clone and is likely a read error. V is TRBV5-6 and J is TRBJ2-7, with D hard to call. Germline CDR1 SGHDT, CDR2 YYEEEE. The CDR3 sequence is 13 residues long. In DNA, the CDR3 is TGTGACAGCAGCTTGGTTGGGTCCTACGAGCAGTACTTC. It is translated as CDSSLVGSYEQYF.

This clonotype has ten or more counts. The chain's CDR3 is CASSPTSGRVWSSYNEQFF. The CDR3 nucleotides read TGTGCCAGCAGTCCTACTAGCGGGAGGGTCTGGAGCTCCTACAATGAGCAGTTCTTC. This chain links TRBV27 with TRBJ2-1; 13 bases fit TRBD2. Germline CDR1 is MNHEY and CDR2 is SMNVEV (reference sequence). CDR3 size: 19 residues. V trimming: 5 bases; J trimming: 0 bases; junction bases outside the gene matches: 10.

This clonotype was observed many times. The chain is built from TRBV29-1 and TRBJ2-3; D call uncertain. Trimming stripped 0 bases from V and 2 bases from J, with 18 bases between. This CDR3 is built from 17 residues. Germline values: CDR1 SQVTM, CDR2 ANQGSEA. The CDR3 reads CSVEDSKDVFYTDTQYF. The DNA for the CDR3 is TGCAGCGTTGAAGATTCTAAGGACGTCTTCTACACAGATACGCAGTATTTT.

The rearrangement uses TRBV3-1 and TRBJ2-7; D gene unclear. Trimming left V 0 bases short and J 9 bases short, with 12 bases between. The germline V gene has CDR1 LGHDT and CDR2 YNNKEL (reference sequence). The CDR3 length is 13 residues. CDR3 sequence reads: CASSQERQNGQYF. Written as DNA, the CDR3 is TGTGCCAGCAGCCAAGAGCGGCAGAACGGGCAGTACTTC.

This clonotype was seen a single time. The rearrangement links TRBV11-2 to TRBJ1-3; 8 bases line up with TRBD1. Germline loops: CDR1 SGHAT, CDR2 FQNNGV. With V trimmed by 5 bases and J by 1 base, 4 bases remained unmatched. The CDR3 spans 15 residues. DNA for the CDR3: TGTGCCAGCAGCCAAAGGACAGGGTCTGGAAACACCATATATTTT. This translates into CASSQRTGSGNTIYF.

This clonotype was observed a handful of times. This clone may be a read error of a much larger clone one base away. The missing conserved phenylalanine or tryptophan at the end of this CDR3 makes a read error likely. The gene calls are TRBV18 and TRBJ2-7; the D is unclear. This CDR3 has 12 residues. V shed 3 bases and J shed 8 bases, with 11 bases lying between them. Germline CDR1 and CDR2: KGHSH and LQKENI. This CDR3 is CASSPVLSKQYL. The CDR3 nucleotides are TGTGCCAGCTCACCCGTGTTAAGCAAGCAGTACCTC.

By its share, this clonotype is medium-sized. The chain has TRBV28 and TRBJ1-6; D perhaps matches TRBD1 (5 bases). CDR3 length: 12 amino acids. CDR1 and CDR2 from the germline V gene are MDHEN and SYDVKM. V lost 6 bases, J lost 16 bases, and 16 bases lay in between. In DNA form, the CDR3 reads TGTGCCAGCAGCCGCCTGGGGCGTACGCTCCACTTT. Translation: CASSRLGRTLHF.

This clonotype was seen ten or more times. This sequence joins TRBV19 and TRBJ1-6; perhaps TRBD1 as D (6 bases). Germline V gene lookup returns CDR1 LNHDA and CDR2 SQIVND (reference sequence). The CDR3 runs 15 residues. With 5 bases removed from V and 6 bases from J, the gap between germline ends came to 14 bases. CDR3 coding DNA: TGTGCCAGTAGTTCTTCAGGGGCGGGTAATTCACCCCTCCACTTT. Amino acid sequence: CASSSSGAGNSPLHF.

This clonotype occurred once. Given a much more abundant clone one base away, this may be a read error. The DNA of the CDR3 is TGTGCCAGCAGTCGACACGGGACAGGGGGGGACATTCAGTACTTC. This encodes CASSRHGTGGDIQYF. The chain has TRBV6-1 and TRBJ2-4, with TRBD1 matching over 11 bases. With 5 bases clipped from V and 8 bases from J, the junction kept 8 bases outside the gene matches. The CDR3 is 15 residues long. CDR1 and CDR2 (germline): MNHNS, SASEGT.

In the case of this clonotype: One junction end disagrees with the germline gene, perhaps due to a read error. This sequence joins TRBV28 and TRBJ2-3; 12 bases are a match to TRBD2. From germline, CDR1 is MDHEN and CDR2 SYDVKM. The CDR3 is made up of 18 amino acids. CDR3 sequence: CAISLLVLAGGLTDTQYF. The CDR3 DNA reads as TGTGCCATCAGTTTACTCGTACTAGCGGGGGGCCTCACAGATACGCAGTATTTT.

Remarks on this clonotype: This likely traces to a read error, being one base from a far larger clone. The V gene is TRBV6-6, the J gene TRBJ2-7; the match to TRBD2 covers 8 bases. CDR1 and CDR2 (germline): MNHNY, SVGAGI (reference sequence). CDR3 length: 15 amino acids. CDR3 sequence reads: CAGSYSGGGTYEQYF. The CDR3 region has the DNA TGTGCCGGCAGTTACTCGGGGGGGGGCACCTACGAGCAGTACTTC.

Judged by abundance, this clonotype is medium-sized. This chain joins TRBV12-3 or TRBV12-4 and TRBJ2-2; D unclear. The CDR3 extends over 14 amino acids. Trimming cost V 3 bases and J 3 bases, with 8 bases left between them. The CDR3 nucleotides read TGTGCCAGCAGTTTCGGACCTTACACCGGGGAGCTGTTTTTT. The encoded protein is CASSFGPYTGELFF.

This clonotype was counted a single time. V and J are TRBV6-2 or TRBV6-3 and TRBJ2-1; D remains unclear. The CDR3 has 12 residues. V was pared by 5 bases and J by 9 bases, with 11 bases between. Germline CDR1 MNHEY, CDR2 SVGEGT. In DNA, the CDR3 is TGTGCCAGCAGTCCCGACTTGGTTGAGCAGTTCTTC. Amino acids: CASSPDLVEQFF.

The chain links TRBV18 to TRBJ2-2; D call uncertain. The V and J ends lost 2 bases and 3 bases respectively, with 4 bases between them. Germline-derived CDR1 and CDR2 are KGHSH and LQKENI. The length of the CDR3 is 13 residues. CDR3 in amino acids: CASSPMDTGELFF. DNA for the CDR3: TGTGCCAGCTCACCAATGGACACCGGGGAGCTGTTTTTT. Drawing the rest from reference TRBV18 and TRBJ2-2, the complete variable domain is NAGVMQNPRHLVRRRGQEARLRCSPMKGHSHVYWYRQLPEEGLKFMVYLQKENIIDESGMPKERFSAEFPKEGPSILRIQQVVRGDSAAYFCASSPMDTGELFFGEGSRLTVL.

This clonotype appeared many times. A read error may be the cause here, since a much bigger clone is one base away. The chain uses TRBV6-1 and TRBJ2-5; a weak D match, TRBD2 (5 bases). The V end lost 6 bases, the J end lost 5 bases, and 19 bases lay between the germline ends. This CDR3 has 15 residues. From germline, CDR1 is MNHNS and CDR2 SASEGT. CDR3: CASRAGRGLRETQYF. The DNA for the CDR3 is TGTGCCAGCAGGGCCGGACGGGGTTTGAGGGAGACCCAGTACTTC.

In the case of this clonotype: This sequence is one base from a far larger clone and is likely a read error. The final CDR3 position lacks the conserved phenylalanine or tryptophan, pointing to a likely read error. This chain connects TRBV6-8 to TRBJ2-6; TRBD1 is a possible D gene (5 bases). There are 16 residues in the CDR3. Germline V gene lookup returns CDR1 MNHGY and CDR2 SAAAGT. V was trimmed by 7 bases and J by 0 bases, leaving 13 bases between them. CDR3 region: CASNGRASSGANVLTL. The CDR3 nucleotides read TGTGCCAGCAACGGCAGGGCCAGCTCTGGGGCCAACGTCCTGACTTTA.

The V and J genes are TRBV6-1 and TRBJ1-6, with no clear D. The CDR3 sequence is 15 residues long. From germline, CDR1 is MNHNS and CDR2 SASEGT. V lost 7 bases and J 15 bases, leaving 25 bases between the germline ends. The CDR3 region is CASKLNHGRIPHLHF. The DNA for the CDR3 is TGTGCCAGCAAACTAAACCACGGCAGGATCCCACACCTCCACTTT.

A word on this clonotype: The likely explanation is a read error, given a far larger clone one base away. The gene calls are TRBV6-9 and TRBJ2-1; D remains ambiguous. CDR1 MNHGY and CDR2 SVAAGI come from the germline V gene. Deletions cut 4 bases from V and 13 bases from J, with 17 bases between. The length of the CDR3 is 13 residues. CDR3 amino acids: CASSSQVVVDQFF. CDR3 DNA sequence: TGTGCCAGCAGTTCCCAGGTTGTGGTGGATCAGTTCTTC.

This clonotype was recorded many times. This chain connects TRBV5-1 to TRBJ2-5; TRBD2 might be the D (5 bases). The V gene's germline CDR1 is SGHRS and CDR2 YFSETQ. The V end lost 0 bases, the J end lost 2 bases, and 11 bases lay between the germline ends. This CDR3 is built from 15 residues. The CDR3 DNA follows: TGCGCCAGCAGCTTGGTCGGACTCCCTCAAGAGACCCAGTACTTC. It is translated as CASSLVGLPQETQYF.

This clonotype was picked up many times. V is TRBV5-1 and J is TRBJ2-3; tentative D call: TRBD2 (6 bases). V was trimmed by 4 bases and J by 2 bases, leaving 14 bases between them. The CDR3 is made up of 15 amino acids. In germline, CDR1 is SGHRS, CDR2 YFSETQ. Here the CDR3 reads CASSGGRGATDTQYF. The DNA of the CDR3 is TGCGCCAGCAGCGGAGGGAGAGGCGCCACAGATACGCAGTATTTT.